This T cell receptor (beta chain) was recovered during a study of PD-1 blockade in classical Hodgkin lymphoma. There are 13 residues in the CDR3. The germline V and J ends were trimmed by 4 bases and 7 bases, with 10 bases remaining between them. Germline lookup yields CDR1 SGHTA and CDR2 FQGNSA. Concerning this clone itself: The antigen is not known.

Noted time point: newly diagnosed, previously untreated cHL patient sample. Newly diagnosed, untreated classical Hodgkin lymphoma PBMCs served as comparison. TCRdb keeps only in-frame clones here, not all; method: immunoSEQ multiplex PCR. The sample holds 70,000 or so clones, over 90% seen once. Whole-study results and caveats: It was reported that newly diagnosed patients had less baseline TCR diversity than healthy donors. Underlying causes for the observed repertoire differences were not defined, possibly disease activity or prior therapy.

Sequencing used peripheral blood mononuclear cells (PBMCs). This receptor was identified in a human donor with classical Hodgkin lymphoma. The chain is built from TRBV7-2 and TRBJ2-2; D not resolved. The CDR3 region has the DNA TGTGCCAGCAGCTCCCGGGTGGGCGGGGAGCTGTTTTTT. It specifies CASSSRVGGELFF.